The entry that follows covers one T cell receptor (beta chain) sequence. The repertoire was sequenced with immunoSEQ multiplex PCR; TCRdb's copy has only in-frame clones and lacks some. The repertoire holds about 160,000 clones, over 95% seen once, with 0.95% to 1.1% in the top ten. This entry belongs to a study of control samples from healthy donors and cancer patients. The CDR3 is 15 amino acids. J lost 7 bases, V lost 4 bases, and 10 bases had no gene match. In germline, CDR1 is SEHNR, CDR2 FQNEAQ (reference sequence). The source material was blood. The clonotype comes from a woman aged 25 to 45 in good health. This sequence joins TRBV7-9 and TRBJ2-1; 7 nucleotides align to TRBD2. DNA for the CDR3: TGTGCCAGCAGCTACCCCTGGGGGGGTCGGAATGAGCAGTTCTTC. It specifies CASSYPWGGRNEQFF.